Listed here are 9 T cell receptor beta chains from one sample, sequenced in a study of blood T cell repertoires in COVID-19. The protocol was immunoSEQ multiplex PCR, while the TCRdb copy is restricted to in-frame clones and leaves out a portion. This sample has roughly 160,000 clones, with approximately 85% found just once. Source material: peripheral blood. The receptor source for this set is a woman in her forties or fifties with COVID-19, enrolled during active disease.

Written as DNA, the CDR3 is TGCGCCAGCAGCCAAGGACTAGCGGGGGGGCGGGAAACAGATACGCAGTATTTT. It codes for CASSQGLAGGRETDTQYF. The chain recombines TRBV4-1 with TRBJ2-3, with 14 nucleotides matching TRBD2. In germline, CDR1 is MGHRA, CDR2 YSYEKL. The CDR3 covers 18 residues. Trimming at V came to 1 base and at J to 3 bases, leaving 6 bases not matched to a gene.

V and J are TRBV3-1 (or the pseudogene TRBV3-2) and TRBJ1-1; D is unclear. V was shortened by 4 bases and J by 2 bases, with 14 bases between the two germline ends. CDR3 length: 15 residues. Germline V CDR1 and CDR2: LGHDT, YNNKEL (reference sequence). The CDR3 sequence: CASSPALRQNTEAFF. CDR3 DNA: TGTGCCAGCAGCCCCGCCCTCCGACAAAACACTGAAGCTTTCTTT.

V and J are TRBV2 and TRBJ1-5, with a tentative D call TRBD1 (5 bases). The CDR3 contains 13 residues. V lost 4 bases and J lost 10, with 14 bases in between. The germline V gene has CDR1 SNHLY and CDR2 FYNNEI. CDR3 protein: CASSGTGGSPQHF. DNA for the CDR3: TGTGCCAGCAGTGGAACAGGAGGGAGTCCCCAGCATTTT.

J is TRBJ1-3 and V is TRBV11-2, with 9 positions matching TRBD1. V lost 0 bases, J lost 4 bases, and 10 bases stayed unmatched. Germline CDR1 is SGHAT and CDR2 is FQNNGV. This CDR3 contains 18 residues. The CDR3 DNA reads TGTGCCAGCAGCTTAGAATGGACAGGGGTGTCTTCGGGAAACACCATATATTTT. It translates to CASSLEWTGVSSGNTIYF.

This chain uses TRBV30 with TRBJ2-5; D perhaps matches TRBD2 (6 bases). Trimming took 1 base from V and 3 from J, leaving 6 bases between them. Germline values: CDR1 GTSNPN, CDR2 SVGIG (reference sequence). The CDR3 has 12 residues. The CDR3 protein is CAWSGGEETQYF. As DNA, the CDR3 is TGTGCCTGGAGTGGGGGGGAAGAGACCCAGTACTTC.

This chain uses TRBV6-2 or TRBV6-3 with TRBJ1-2; possibly TRBD1 for D (5 bases). Germline V gene data show CDR1 as MNHEY and CDR2 as SVGEGT. This CDR3 contains 12 residues. V was clipped by 6 bases and J by 4 bases, with 9 bases between them. The CDR3 nucleotides are TGTGCCAGCAGCGACAGTCTCTATGGCTACACCTTC. It translates to CASSDSLYGYTF.

This clone was observed a single time. The genes are TRBV14 and TRBJ1-1; D remains unclear. Germline CDR1 and CDR2: SGHDN and FVKESK. The CDR3 runs 16 residues. Trimming took off 4 bases at V and 1 base at J, with 16 bases between the two ends. In nucleotides, the CDR3 is TGTGCCAGCAGCCGAAACTTGGAGCACCGGAACACTGAAGCTTTCTTT. Translation: CASSRNLEHRNTEAFF.

This chain uses TRBV5-4 with TRBJ1-2, with 7 bases matching TRBD1. The germline V gene encodes CDR1 SGHNT and CDR2 YYREEE (reference sequence). CDR3 size: 13 residues. J lost 3 bases, V lost 4 bases, and 3 bases had no gene match. The chain's CDR3 is CASSLTGDYGYTF. CDR3 nucleotides: TGTGCCAGCAGCCTTACAGGGGACTATGGCTACACCTTC. Drawing the rest from reference TRBV5-4 and TRBJ1-2, the complete variable domain is ETGVTQSPTHLIKTRGQQVTLRCSSQSGHNTVSWYQQALGQGPQFIFQYYREEENGRGNFPPRFSGLQFPNYSSELNVNALELDDSALYLCASSLTGDYGYTFGSGTRLTVV.

V gene TRBV5-4 combines with J gene TRBJ1-2, with D perhaps matching TRBD1 (6 bases). This CDR3 contains 17 residues. The germline V gene has CDR1 SGHNT and CDR2 YYREEE (reference sequence). The V end was cut by 5 bases, the J end by 0 bases, with 20 bases between. CDR3: CASRPRGIPEANYGYTF. The CDR3 region has the DNA TGTGCCAGCAGACCTAGGGGGATCCCTGAAGCTAACTATGGCTACACCTTC.